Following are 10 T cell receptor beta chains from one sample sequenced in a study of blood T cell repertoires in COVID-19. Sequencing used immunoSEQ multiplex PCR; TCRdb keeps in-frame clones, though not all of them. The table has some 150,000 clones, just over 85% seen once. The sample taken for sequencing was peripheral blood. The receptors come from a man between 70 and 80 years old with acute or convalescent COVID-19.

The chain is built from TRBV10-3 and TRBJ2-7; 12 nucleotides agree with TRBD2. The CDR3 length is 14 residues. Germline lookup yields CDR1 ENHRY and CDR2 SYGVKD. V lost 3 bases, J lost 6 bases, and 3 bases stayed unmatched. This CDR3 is CAISELAGGGEQYF. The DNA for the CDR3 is TGTGCCATCAGTGAACTAGCGGGAGGTGGCGAGCAGTACTTC.

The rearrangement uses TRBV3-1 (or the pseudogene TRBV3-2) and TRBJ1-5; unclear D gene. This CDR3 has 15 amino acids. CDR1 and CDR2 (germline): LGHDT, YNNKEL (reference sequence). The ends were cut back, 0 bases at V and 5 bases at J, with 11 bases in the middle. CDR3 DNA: TGTGCCAGCAGCCAAGACGCAGGCGGGGATCAGCCCCAGCATTTT. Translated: CASSQDAGGDQPQHF.

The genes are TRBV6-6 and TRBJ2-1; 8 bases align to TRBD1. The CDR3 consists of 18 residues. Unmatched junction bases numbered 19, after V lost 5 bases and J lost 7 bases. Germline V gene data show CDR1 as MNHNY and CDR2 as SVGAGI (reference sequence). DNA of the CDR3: TGTGCCAGCAGTCCTCTCTACAGGGGGGTGACAGGTAGGAATGAGCAGTTCTTC. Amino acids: CASSPLYRGVTGRNEQFF.

In nucleotides, the CDR3 is TGTGCCAGCAGCGGGGGACAGGGGCGGTCAGATACGCAGTATTTT. Translated, it gives CASSGGQGRSDTQYF. This chain links TRBV7-8 with TRBJ2-3, with 10 bases identical to TRBD1. V dropped 5 bases and J dropped 4; count of bases not matched to a gene: 6. The CDR3 is 15 amino acids. Per germline, CDR1 SGHVS and CDR2 FQNEAQ.

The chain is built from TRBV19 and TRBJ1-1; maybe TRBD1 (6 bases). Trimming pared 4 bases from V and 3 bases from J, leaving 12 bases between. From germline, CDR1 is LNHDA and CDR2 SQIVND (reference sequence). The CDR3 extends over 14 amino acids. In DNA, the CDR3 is TGTGCCAGTAGTAAGGACAGTGCTTACACTGAAGCTTTCTTT. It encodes CASSKDSAYTEAFF.

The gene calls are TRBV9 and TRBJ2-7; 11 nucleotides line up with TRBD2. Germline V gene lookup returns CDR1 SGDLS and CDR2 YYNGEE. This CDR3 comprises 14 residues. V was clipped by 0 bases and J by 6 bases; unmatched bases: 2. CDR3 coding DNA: TGTGCCAGCAGCGTAGGCCTAGCGGGAGGCGAGCAGTACTTC. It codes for CASSVGLAGGEQYF.

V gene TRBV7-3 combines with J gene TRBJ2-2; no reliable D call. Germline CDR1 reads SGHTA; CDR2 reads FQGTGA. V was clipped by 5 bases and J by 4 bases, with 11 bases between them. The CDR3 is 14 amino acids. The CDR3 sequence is CASSPRSFTGELFF. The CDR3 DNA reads TGTGCCAGCAGCCCTAGGTCGTTCACCGGGGAGCTGTTTTTT.

The CDR3, as DNA: TGCAGCGTTGGGACGGGACTAGCGGGACCCGCCGGGCAGTTCTTC. It yields the protein CSVGTGLAGPAGQFF. The chain couples TRBV29-1 to TRBJ2-1; TRBD2 agrees at 13 bases. CDR1 SQVTM and CDR2 ANQGSEA come from the germline V gene. This CDR3 spans 15 amino acids. V lost 4 bases to trimming and J lost 12 bases; unmatched junction nucleotides: 12.

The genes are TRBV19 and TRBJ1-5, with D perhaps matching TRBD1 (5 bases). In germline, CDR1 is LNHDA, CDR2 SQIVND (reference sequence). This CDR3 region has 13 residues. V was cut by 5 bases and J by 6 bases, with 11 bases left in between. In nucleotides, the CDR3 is TGTGCCAGTAGTGGAAGGGGTAGTCAGCCCCAGCATTTT. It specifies CASSGRGSQPQHF.

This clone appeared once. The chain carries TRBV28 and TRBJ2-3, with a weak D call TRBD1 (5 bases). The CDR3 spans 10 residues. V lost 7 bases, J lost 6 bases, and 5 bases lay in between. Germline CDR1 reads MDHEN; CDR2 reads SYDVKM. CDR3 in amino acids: CASKGDTQYF. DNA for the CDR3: TGTGCCAGCAAGGGGGATACGCAGTATTTT.